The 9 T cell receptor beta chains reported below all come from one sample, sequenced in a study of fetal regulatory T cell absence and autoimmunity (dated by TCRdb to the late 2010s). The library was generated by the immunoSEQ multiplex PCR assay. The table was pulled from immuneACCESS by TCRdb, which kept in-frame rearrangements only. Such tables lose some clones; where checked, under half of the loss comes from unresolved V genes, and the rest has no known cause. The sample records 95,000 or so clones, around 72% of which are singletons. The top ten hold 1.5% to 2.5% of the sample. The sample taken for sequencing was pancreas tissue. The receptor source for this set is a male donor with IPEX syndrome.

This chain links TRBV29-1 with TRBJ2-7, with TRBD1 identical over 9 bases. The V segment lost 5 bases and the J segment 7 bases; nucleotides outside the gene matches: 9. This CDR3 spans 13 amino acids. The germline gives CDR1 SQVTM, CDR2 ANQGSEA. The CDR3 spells CSVTSETGGEQYF. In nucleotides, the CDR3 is TGCAGCGTTACTAGCGAGACAGGGGGAGAGCAGTACTTC.

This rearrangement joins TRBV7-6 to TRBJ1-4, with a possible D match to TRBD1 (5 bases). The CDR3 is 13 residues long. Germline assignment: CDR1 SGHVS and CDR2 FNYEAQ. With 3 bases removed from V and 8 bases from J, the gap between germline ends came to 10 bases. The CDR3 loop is CASSLGGEEKLFF. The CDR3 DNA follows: TGTGCCAGCAGCTTGGGGGGGGAGGAAAAACTGTTTTTT.

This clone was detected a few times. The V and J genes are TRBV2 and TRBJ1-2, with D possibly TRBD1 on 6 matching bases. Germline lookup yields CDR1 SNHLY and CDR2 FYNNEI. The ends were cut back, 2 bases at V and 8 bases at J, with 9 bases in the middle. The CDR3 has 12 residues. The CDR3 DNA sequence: TGTGCCAGCAGTGAAACAGGGTGGGGCTACACCTTC. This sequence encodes CASSETGWGYTF.

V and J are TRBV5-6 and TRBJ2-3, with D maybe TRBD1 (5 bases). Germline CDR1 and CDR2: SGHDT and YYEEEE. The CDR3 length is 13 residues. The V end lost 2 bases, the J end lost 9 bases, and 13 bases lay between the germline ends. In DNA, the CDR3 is TGTGCCAGCAGCTTCGTATTACAGGAGACGCAGTATTTT. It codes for CASSFVLQETQYF.

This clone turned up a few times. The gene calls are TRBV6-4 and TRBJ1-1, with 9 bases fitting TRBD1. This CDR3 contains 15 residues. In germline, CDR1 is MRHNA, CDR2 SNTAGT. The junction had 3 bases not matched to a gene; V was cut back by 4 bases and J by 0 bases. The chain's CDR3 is CASSGQGGMNTEAFF. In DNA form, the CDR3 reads TGTGCCAGCAGTGGACAGGGGGGAATGAACACTGAAGCTTTCTTT.

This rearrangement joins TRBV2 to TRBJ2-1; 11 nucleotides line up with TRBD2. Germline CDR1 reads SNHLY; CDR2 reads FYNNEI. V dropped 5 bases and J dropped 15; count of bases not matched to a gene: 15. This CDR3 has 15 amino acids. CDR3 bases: TGTGCCAGCAGTCGGGATAGCGGGAGGGCCAGCCGTCGGTTCTTC. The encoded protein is CASSRDSGRASRRFF.

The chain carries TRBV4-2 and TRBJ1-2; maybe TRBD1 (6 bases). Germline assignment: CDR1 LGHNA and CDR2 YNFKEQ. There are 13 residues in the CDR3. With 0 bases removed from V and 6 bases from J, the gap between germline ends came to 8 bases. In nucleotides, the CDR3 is TGTGCCAGCAGCCAAGAGGAGGGGGATGGCTACACCTTC. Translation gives CASSQEEGDGYTF.

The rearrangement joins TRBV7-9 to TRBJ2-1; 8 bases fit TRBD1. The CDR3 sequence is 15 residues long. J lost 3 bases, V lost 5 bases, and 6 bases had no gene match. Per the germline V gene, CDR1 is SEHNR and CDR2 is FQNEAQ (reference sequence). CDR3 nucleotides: TGTGCCAGCAGCCGCGGACAGGGCAGCTACAATGAGCAGTTCTTC. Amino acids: CASSRGQGSYNEQFF. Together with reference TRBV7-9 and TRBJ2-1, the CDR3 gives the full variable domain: DTGVSQNPRHKITKRGQNVTFRCDPISEHNRLYWYRQTLGQGPEFLTYFQNEAQLEKSRLLSDRFSAERPKGSFSTLEIQRTEQGDSAMYLCASSRGQGSYNEQFFGPGTRLTVL.

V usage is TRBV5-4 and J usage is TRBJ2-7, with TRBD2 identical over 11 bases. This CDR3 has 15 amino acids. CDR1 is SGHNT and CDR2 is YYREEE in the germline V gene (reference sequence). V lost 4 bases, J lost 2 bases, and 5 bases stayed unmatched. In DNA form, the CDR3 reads TGTGCCAGCAGCCCCGATAGCGGGAGGGCCTACGAGCAGTACTTC. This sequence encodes CASSPDSGRAYEQYF.